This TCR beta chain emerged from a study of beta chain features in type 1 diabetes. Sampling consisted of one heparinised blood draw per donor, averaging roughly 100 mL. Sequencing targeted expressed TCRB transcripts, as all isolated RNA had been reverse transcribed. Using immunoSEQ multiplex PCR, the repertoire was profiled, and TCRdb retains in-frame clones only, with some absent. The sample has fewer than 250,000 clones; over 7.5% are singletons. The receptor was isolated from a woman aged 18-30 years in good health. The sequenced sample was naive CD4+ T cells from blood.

CDR3 sequence reads: CASSIRSGRAYNEQFF. CDR3 sequence (DNA): TGTGCCAGTAGTATACGTAGCGGGAGAGCCTACAATGAGCAGTTCTTC. The rearrangement uses TRBV19 and TRBJ2-1, with 9 bases fitting TRBD2. Germline assignment: CDR1 LNHDA and CDR2 SQIVND (reference sequence). This CDR3 comprises 16 residues. The ends lost 2 bases at V and 2 bases at J; junction bases unmatched: 4.